The 20 T cell receptor beta chains below were found in one sample sequenced in a study of cytomegalovirus exposure and HLA in healthy donors. PCR involved 60 Vbeta and 13 Jbeta primers. Sequencing used immunoSEQ multiplex PCR; TCRdb keeps in-frame clones, though not all of them. The table has about 78,000 clones, around 82% seen once. The sample taken for sequencing was PBMCs. Receptors were obtained from a male donor in good health and CMV-seronegative.

The chain is built from TRBV11-2 and TRBJ1-2; possibly TRBD1 for D (6 bases). The CDR3 spans 15 residues. Per germline, CDR1 SGHAT and CDR2 FQNNGV. V lost 3 bases, J lost 7 bases, and 18 bases lay in between. The CDR3: CASSFPFRGALGYTF. CDR3 coding DNA: TGTGCCAGCAGCTTTCCGTTTCGGGGGGCGCTTGGCTACACCTTC.

The chain combines TRBV12-5 with TRBJ2-3; 8 nucleotides line up with TRBD1. Germline V lookup: CDR1 LGHNT, CDR2 FRNRAP. J was trimmed by 0 bases and V by 6 bases; bases with no gene match: 8. The CDR3 loop spans 16 amino acids. The chain's CDR3 is CASGLAGGPSTDTQYF. The CDR3 DNA follows: TGTGCTAGTGGCCTCGCAGGGGGCCCAAGCACAGATACGCAGTATTTT.

The chain uses TRBV7-2 and TRBJ2-7; TRBD2 aligns across 9 bases. CDR3 length: 16 amino acids. Germline V CDR1 and CDR2: SGHTA, FQGNSA. Germline trimming cut 0 bases from V and 4 bases from J; bases unmatched to any gene: 7. The CDR3 DNA reads as TGTGCCAGCAGCTTAGCGCTTGCGGGGGGGCCTTACGAGCAGTACTTC. Its translation: CASSLALAGGPYEQYF.

CDR3 sequence reads: CASSLGLASGNTIYF. The CDR3 DNA reads TGTGCCAGCAGCTTAGGGTTGGCCTCTGGAAACACCATATATTTT. V gene TRBV7-2 combines with J gene TRBJ1-3; the D is unclear. Trimming cost V 1 base and J 0 bases, with 7 bases left between them. CDR1 is SGHTA, CDR2 FQGNSA, per germline. This CDR3 contains 15 residues. The complete variable domain, with remaining parts taken from reference TRBV7-2 and TRBJ1-3, reads GAGVSQSPSNKVTEKGKDVELRCDPISGHTALYWYRQSLGQGLEFLIYFQGNSAPDKSGLPSDRFSAERTGGSVSTLTIQRTQQEDSAVYLCASSLGLASGNTIYFGEGSWLTVV.

This sequence joins TRBV25-1 and TRBJ2-1; D gene unclear. V was pared by 2 bases and J by 0 bases, with 8 bases between. Germline lookup yields CDR1 MGHDK and CDR2 SYGVNS. CDR3 length: 15 residues. CDR3 sequence reads: CASSEGGGSYNEQFF. In DNA form, the CDR3 reads TGTGCCAGCAGTGAAGGCGGCGGCTCCTACAATGAGCAGTTCTTC.

The V gene is TRBV13, the J gene TRBJ1-4; TRBD1 aligns across 9 bases. Trimming took 7 bases from V and 5 from J; bases not matched to a gene: 2. Germline-derived CDR1 and CDR2 are PRHDT and FYEKMQ (reference sequence). This CDR3 contains 13 residues. The DNA for the CDR3 is TGTGCCAGCAAGGGACAGGGAAATGAAAAACTGTTTTTT. Protein sequence: CASKGQGNEKLFF. Looking up the rest from reference TRBV13 and TRBJ1-4 gives the full variable domain: AAGVIQSPRHLIKEKRETATLKCYPIPRHDTVYWYQQGPGQDPQFLISFYEKMQSDKGSIPDRFSAQQFSDYHSELNMSSLELGDSALYFCASKGQGNEKLFFGSGTQLSVL.

V is TRBV5-1 and J is TRBJ2-2; 10 bases are shared with TRBD2. The germline CDR1 and CDR2 sequences are SGHRS and YFSETQ. The CDR3 contains 16 residues. After removal of 3 bases from V and 5 bases from J, the junction contained 7 bases not matched to a gene. The DNA of the CDR3 is TGCGCCAGCAGCTCTGGGACTAGCGCTTCGACCGGGGAGCTGTTTTTT. It encodes CASSSGTSASTGELFF.

This chain links TRBV19 with TRBJ2-3; unclear D gene. The CDR3 is 13 residues long. V lost 3 bases, J lost 2 bases, and 6 bases lay in between. CDR1 is LNHDA, CDR2 SQIVND, per germline (reference sequence). CDR3: CASSIGTTDTQYF. Written as DNA, the CDR3 is TGTGCCAGTAGTATCGGTACCACAGATACGCAGTATTTT. Supplemented by reference TRBV19 and TRBJ2-3, the full variable domain reads DGGITQSPKYLFRKEGQNVTLSCEQNLNHDAMYWYRQDPGQGLRLIYYSQIVNDFQKGDIAEGYSVSREKKESFPLTVTSAQKNPTAFYLCASSIGTTDTQYFGPGTRLTVL.

The V and J genes are TRBV5-1 and TRBJ2-1; the D gene is possibly TRBD2 (6 bases). V lost 7 bases and J 3 bases, leaving 29 bases between the germline ends. This CDR3 region has 19 residues. The germline CDR1 and CDR2 sequences are SGHRS and YFSETQ. CDR3 nucleotides: TGCGCCAGCGAAGAAATGGGAGGACGGGGTCAGGGTTTCTACAATGAGCAGTTCTTC. Protein product: CASEEMGGRGQGFYNEQFF.

CDR3 region: CASRLEGGAPDTQYF. In nucleotides, the CDR3 is TGTGCCAGCAGATTAGAGGGAGGGGCCCCGGATACGCAGTATTTT. The chain combines TRBV6-1 with TRBJ2-3, with 7 bases fitting TRBD2. Germline V CDR1 and CDR2: MNHNS, SASEGT. This CDR3 spans 15 amino acids. V lost 6 bases, J lost 6 bases, and 12 bases stayed unmatched.

The rearrangement joins TRBV7-3 to TRBJ2-6; D is unresolved. V lost 1 base, J lost 6 bases, and 13 bases lay in between. The CDR3 has 16 amino acids. CDR1 and CDR2 (germline): SGHTA, FQGTGA. CDR3 protein: CASSLNLARSANVLTF. The CDR3 DNA is TGTGCCAGCAGCTTAAATTTAGCAAGGTCGGCCAACGTCCTGACTTTC.

The sample holds a few counts of this clone. The V gene is TRBV5-5, the J gene TRBJ1-1; possible D gene TRBD1, 6 bases. Germline V gene lookup returns CDR1 SGHKS and CDR2 YYEKEE (reference sequence). The CDR3 totals 14 residues. The CDR3 region is CAGMRTDRNTEAFF. DNA of the CDR3: TGTGCTGGAATGAGGACGGACAGGAACACTGAAGCTTTCTTT.

In this sample, this clone turned up a few times. DNA for the CDR3: TGTGCCAGCAGCCCGGAGAGGGGGCGGTTAATTGAAGCTTTCTTT. It encodes CASSPERGRLIEAFF. This chain uses TRBV5-6 with TRBJ1-1, with 7 positions matching TRBD1. CDR3 length: 15 amino acids. Germline lookup yields CDR1 SGHDT and CDR2 YYEEEE. Germline trimming cut 4 bases from V and 7 bases from J; bases unmatched to any gene: 13. Full variable domain (missing parts from reference TRBV5-6 and TRBJ1-1): DAGVTQSPTHLIKTRGQQVTLRCSPKSGHDTVSWYQQALGQGPQFIFQYYEEEERQRGNFPDRFSGHQFPNYSSELNVNALLLGDSALYLCASSPERGRLIEAFFGQGTRLTVV.

The V and J genes are TRBV5-1 and TRBJ2-2; TRBD2 matches at 8 bases. Germline assignment: CDR1 SGHRS and CDR2 YFSETQ. V lost 4 bases, J lost 3 bases, and 8 bases stayed unmatched. The CDR3 runs to 16 residues. The CDR3 loop reads CASSLTGLAYTGELFF. In nucleotides, the CDR3 is TGCGCCAGCAGCCTTACCGGACTAGCTTACACCGGGGAGCTGTTTTTT.

Worth noting for this clone: The junction shows a germline mismatch at one end, possibly a read error. This rearrangement joins TRBV7-8 to TRBJ1-1; D is perhaps TRBD1 (5 bases). The CDR3 is 16 residues long. CDR1 and CDR2 (germline): SGHVS, FQNEAQ. The CDR3 protein is CASSPYDDSLNPEAFF. DNA of the CDR3: TGTGCCAGCAGCCCGTATGACGACAGTTTGAACCCTGAAGCTTTCTTT.

J is TRBJ2-3 and V is TRBV2; TRBD2 matches 7 bases. The V gene end was trimmed by 10 bases and the J gene end by 2 bases; junction bases not matched to a gene: 9. The CDR3 loop spans 14 amino acids. Per germline, CDR1 SNHLY and CDR2 FYNNEI. As DNA, the CDR3 is TGTGCCACGCGGGGCGGGGGTACCACAGATACGCAGTATTTT. Translation gives CATRGGGTTDTQYF.

CDR3 bases: TGTGCCAGCAGTGCCCGGCAGGAGGGCAATGGCTACACCTTC. This encodes CASSARQEGNGYTF. The J gene is TRBJ1-2, the V gene TRBV6-1; D remains ambiguous. CDR1 and CDR2 (germline): MNHNS, SASEGT. The CDR3 length is 14 residues. V was cut by 4 bases and J by 6 bases, with 15 bases left in between.

This clone was seen a single time. The rearrangement joins TRBV9 to TRBJ2-2; D is perhaps TRBD2 (5 bases). V lost 7 bases, J lost 0 bases, and 10 bases lay in between. The CDR3 consists of 14 residues. The V gene's germline CDR1 is SGDLS and CDR2 YYNGEE. CDR3 protein: CASGSDTNTGELFF. The CDR3 DNA is TGTGCCAGCGGTAGCGATACGAACACCGGGGAGCTGTTTTTT.

In this sample, this clone turned up a few times. V gene TRBV2 combines with J gene TRBJ2-7; D might be TRBD1 (6 bases). The germline V and J ends were trimmed by 5 bases and 3 bases, with 8 bases remaining between them. This CDR3 has 12 amino acids. The germline gives CDR1 SNHLY, CDR2 FYNNEI. CDR3 protein: CASSRTDYEQYF. The CDR3 DNA is TGTGCCAGCAGTCGGACAGACTACGAGCAGTACTTC.

This chain connects TRBV7-2 to TRBJ2-3; 7 nucleotides line up with TRBD1. Germline V gene data show CDR1 as SGHTA and CDR2 as FQGNSA. The CDR3 totals 14 residues. Unmatched junction bases numbered 4, after V lost 5 bases and J lost 2 bases. The CDR3 DNA follows: TGTGCCAGCAGCCAGGGACAGCACACAGATACGCAGTATTTT. As protein: CASSQGQHTDTQYF. The entire variable domain, with the rest obtained from reference TRBV7-2 and TRBJ2-3, is as follows: GAGVSQSPSNKVTEKGKDVELRCDPISGHTALYWYRQSLGQGLEFLIYFQGNSAPDKSGLPSDRFSAERTGGSVSTLTIQRTQQEDSAVYLCASSQGQHTDTQYFGPGTRLTVL.